This TCR beta chain was sequenced for a study of post-analysis software for immune sequencing data. As for the study in general: Clinical courses comprised relapsing-remitting, secondary progressive and progressive-relapsing multiple sclerosis. Study-level findings and limits: Compared against controls, patients with multiple sclerosis displayed significantly lower normalized Chao1 diversity. Strong co-clustering by F measure linked samples that shared a preparation batch.

As to this clonotype: Its antigen is unknown.

Researchers reported that TCR beta cDNA libraries carried unique molecular identifiers. The T cell input of about 0.85 to 10 million gave approximately 460,000 cDNA molecules. MiXCR, applied by TCRdb to the PCR reads, yields one record per CDR3 protein. Among 750,000 to 950,000 distinct CDR3 sequences listed, about 53% were seen once. This sequence originates from a girl aged 10-17 years with multiple sclerosis. The sample was blood.

CDR3 in DNA: TGTGCCAGCAGCCTCGGCGGGACCGGAGGGACCCAGTACTTC. Translating gives CASSLGGTGGTQYF. The chain carries TRBV7-2 and TRBJ2-7; maybe TRBD2 (6 bases). The DNA end favors TRBJ2-5, so the J call may be wrong. Germline loops: CDR1 SGHTA, CDR2 FQGNSA. The CDR3 covers 14 residues.